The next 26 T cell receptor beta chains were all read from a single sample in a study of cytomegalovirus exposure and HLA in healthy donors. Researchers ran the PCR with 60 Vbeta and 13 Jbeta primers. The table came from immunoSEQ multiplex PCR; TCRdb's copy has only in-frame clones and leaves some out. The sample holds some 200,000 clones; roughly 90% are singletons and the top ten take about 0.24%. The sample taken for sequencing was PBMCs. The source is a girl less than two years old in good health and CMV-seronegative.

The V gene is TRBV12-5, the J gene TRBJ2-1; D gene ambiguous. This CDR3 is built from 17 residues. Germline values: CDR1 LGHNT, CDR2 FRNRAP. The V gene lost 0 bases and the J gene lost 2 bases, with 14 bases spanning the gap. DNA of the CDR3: TGTGCTAGTGGTTTGGTACTTGGCAGGTCCACCTACAATGAGCAGTTCTTC. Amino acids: CASGLVLGRSTYNEQFF.

The CDR3 sequence is CASSVEVNIAGANVLTF. The CDR3 DNA is TGTGCCAGTAGTGTGGAGGTTAACATCGCTGGGGCCAACGTCCTGACTTTC. The V call is TRBV19, the J call TRBJ2-6; D possibly corresponds to TRBD2 (5 bases). V lost 5 bases, J lost 2 bases, and 16 bases lay in between. The CDR3 loop spans 17 amino acids. From germline, CDR1 is LNHDA and CDR2 SQIVND (reference sequence). Full variable domain (missing parts from reference TRBV19 and TRBJ2-6): DGGITQSPKYLFRKEGQNVTLSCEQNLNHDAMYWYRQDPGQGLRLIYYSQIVNDFQKGDIAEGYSVSREKKESFPLTVTSAQKNPTAFYLCASSVEVNIAGANVLTFGAGSRLTVL.

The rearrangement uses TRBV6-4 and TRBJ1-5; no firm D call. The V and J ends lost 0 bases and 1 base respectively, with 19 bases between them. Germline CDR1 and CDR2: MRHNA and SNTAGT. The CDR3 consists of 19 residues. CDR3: CASSDSISEGPISNQPQHF. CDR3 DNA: TGTGCCAGCAGTGACTCGATATCAGAGGGTCCTATAAGCAATCAGCCCCAGCATTTT.

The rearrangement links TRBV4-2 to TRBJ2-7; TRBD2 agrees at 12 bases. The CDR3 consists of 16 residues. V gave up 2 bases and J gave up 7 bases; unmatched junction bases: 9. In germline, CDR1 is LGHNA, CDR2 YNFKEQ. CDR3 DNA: TGTGCCAGCAGCCAACGCTCCGCTAGCGGGAGGGAAGAGCAGTACTTC. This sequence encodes CASSQRSASGREEQYF.

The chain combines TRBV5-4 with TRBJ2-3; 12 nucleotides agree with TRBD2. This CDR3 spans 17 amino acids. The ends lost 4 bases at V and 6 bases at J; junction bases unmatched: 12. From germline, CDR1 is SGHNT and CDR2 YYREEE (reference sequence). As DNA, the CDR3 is TGTGCCAGCAGCCCTTCCGGGACTAGCGGGCCTGGGGATACGCAGTATTTT. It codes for CASSPSGTSGPGDTQYF.

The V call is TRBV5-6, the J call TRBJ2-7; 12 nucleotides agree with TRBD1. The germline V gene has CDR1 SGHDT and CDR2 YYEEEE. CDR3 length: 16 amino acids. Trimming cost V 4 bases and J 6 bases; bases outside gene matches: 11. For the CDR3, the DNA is TGTGCCAGCAGCCGCCTCGCCGGGACAGGGGGCGGCGAGCAGTACTTC. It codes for CASSRLAGTGGGEQYF.

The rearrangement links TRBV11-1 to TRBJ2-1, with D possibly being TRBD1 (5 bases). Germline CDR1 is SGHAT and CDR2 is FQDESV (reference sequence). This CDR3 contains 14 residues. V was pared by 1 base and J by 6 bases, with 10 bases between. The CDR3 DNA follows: TGTGCCAGCAGCTTAGAGGGGCGCTTCAATGAGCAGTTCTTC. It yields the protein CASSLEGRFNEQFF.

DNA of the CDR3: TGTGCCAGCAGCGTACTGAAGGGGGTGAACACTGAAGCTTTCTTT. It yields the protein CASSVLKGVNTEAFF. The chain uses TRBV9 and TRBJ1-1; D perhaps matches TRBD1 (6 bases). The germline V and J ends were trimmed by 1 base and 0 bases, with 10 bases remaining between them. The CDR3 runs 15 residues. The germline V gene encodes CDR1 SGDLS and CDR2 YYNGEE.

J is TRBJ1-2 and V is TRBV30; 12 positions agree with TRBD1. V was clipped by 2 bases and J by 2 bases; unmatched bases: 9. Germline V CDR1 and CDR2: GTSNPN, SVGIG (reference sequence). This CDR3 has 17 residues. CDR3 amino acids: CAWSMWDRGQGNYGYTF. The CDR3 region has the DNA TGTGCCTGGAGTATGTGGGACAGGGGGCAAGGAAACTATGGCTACACCTTC.

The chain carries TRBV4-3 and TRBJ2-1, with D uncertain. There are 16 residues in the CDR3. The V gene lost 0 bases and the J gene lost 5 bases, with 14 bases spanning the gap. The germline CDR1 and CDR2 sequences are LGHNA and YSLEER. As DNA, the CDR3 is TGCGCCAGCAGCCAAGACCCGGCCCCCAGCGACAATGAGCAGTTCTTC. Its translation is CASSQDPAPSDNEQFF.

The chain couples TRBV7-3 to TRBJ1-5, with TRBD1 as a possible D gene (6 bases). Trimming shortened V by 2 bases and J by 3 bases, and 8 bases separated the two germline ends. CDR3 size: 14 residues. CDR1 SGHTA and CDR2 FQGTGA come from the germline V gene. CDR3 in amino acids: CASSLRDNNQPQHF. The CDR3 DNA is TGTGCCAGCAGCTTACGGGACAACAATCAGCCCCAGCATTTT.

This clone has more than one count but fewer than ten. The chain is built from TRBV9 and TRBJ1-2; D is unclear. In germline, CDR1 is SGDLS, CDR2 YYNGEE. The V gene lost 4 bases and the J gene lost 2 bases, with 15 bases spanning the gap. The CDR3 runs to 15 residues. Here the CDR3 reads CASSPQATLNYGYTF. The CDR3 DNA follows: TGTGCCAGCAGCCCTCAGGCGACACTCAACTATGGCTACACCTTC.

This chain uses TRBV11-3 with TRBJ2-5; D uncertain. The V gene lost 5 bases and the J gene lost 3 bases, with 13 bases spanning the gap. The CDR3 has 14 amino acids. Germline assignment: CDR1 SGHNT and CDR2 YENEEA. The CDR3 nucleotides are TGTGCCAGCAGCAGAAGCCCGGGTGAAGAGACCCAGTACTTC. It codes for CASSRSPGEETQYF. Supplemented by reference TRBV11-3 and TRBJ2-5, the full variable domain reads EAGVVQSPRYKIIEKKQPVAFWCNPISGHNTLYWYLQNLGQGPELLIRYENEEAVDDSQLPKDRFSAERLKGVDSTLKIQPAELGDSAVYLCASSRSPGEETQYFGPGTRLLVL.

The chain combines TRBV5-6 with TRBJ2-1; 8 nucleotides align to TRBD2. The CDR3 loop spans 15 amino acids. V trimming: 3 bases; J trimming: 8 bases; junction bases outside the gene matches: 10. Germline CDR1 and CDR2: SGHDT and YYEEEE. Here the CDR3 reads CASSSIAGNPDEQFF. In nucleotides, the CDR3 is TGTGCCAGCAGCTCCATAGCGGGAAATCCCGATGAGCAGTTCTTC.

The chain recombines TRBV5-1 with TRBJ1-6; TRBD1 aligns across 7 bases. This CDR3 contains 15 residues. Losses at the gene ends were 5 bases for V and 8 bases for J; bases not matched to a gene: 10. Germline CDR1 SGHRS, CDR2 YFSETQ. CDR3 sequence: CASSERTGLDSPLHF. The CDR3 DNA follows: TGCGCCAGCAGTGAGAGGACAGGCTTGGATTCACCCCTCCACTTT.

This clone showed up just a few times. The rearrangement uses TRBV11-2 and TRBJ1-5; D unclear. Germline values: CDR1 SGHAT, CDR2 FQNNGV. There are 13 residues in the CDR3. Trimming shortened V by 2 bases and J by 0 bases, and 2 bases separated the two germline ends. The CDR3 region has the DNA TGTGCCAGCAGCTTATATAGCAATCAGCCCCAGCATTTT. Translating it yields CASSLYSNQPQHF.

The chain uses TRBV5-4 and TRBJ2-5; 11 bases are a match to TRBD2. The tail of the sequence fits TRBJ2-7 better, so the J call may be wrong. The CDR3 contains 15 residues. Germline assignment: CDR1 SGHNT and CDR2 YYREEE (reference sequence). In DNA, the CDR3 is TGTGCCAGCAGCCCCGGGACTAGCGGACATTACGAGCAGTACTTC. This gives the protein CASSPGTSGHYEQYF.

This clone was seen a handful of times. The CDR3, as DNA: TGTGCCAGCAGCCCACAGTTTGGACAGGGGTATTACGAGACCCAGTACTTC. It encodes CASSPQFGQGYYETQYF. This chain links TRBV7-9 with TRBJ2-5, with 9 bases identical to TRBD1. V gave up 5 bases and J gave up 5 bases; unmatched junction bases: 15. CDR1 SEHNR and CDR2 FQNEAQ come from the germline V gene (reference sequence). This CDR3 region has 17 residues.

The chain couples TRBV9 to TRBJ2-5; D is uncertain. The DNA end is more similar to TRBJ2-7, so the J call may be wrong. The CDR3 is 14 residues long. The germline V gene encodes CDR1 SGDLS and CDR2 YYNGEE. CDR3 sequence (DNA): TGTGCCAGCAGCGTAGAATGGAGCTCCTACGAGCAGTACTTC. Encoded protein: CASSVEWSSYEQYF.

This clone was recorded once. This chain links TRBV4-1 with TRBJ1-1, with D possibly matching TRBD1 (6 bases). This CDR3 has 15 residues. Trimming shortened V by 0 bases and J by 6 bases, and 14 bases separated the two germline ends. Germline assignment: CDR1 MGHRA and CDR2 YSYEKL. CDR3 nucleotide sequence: TGCGCCAGCAGCCAAGAAAGGGGGAAGGGGGCTGAAGCTTTCTTT. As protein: CASSQERGKGAEAFF.

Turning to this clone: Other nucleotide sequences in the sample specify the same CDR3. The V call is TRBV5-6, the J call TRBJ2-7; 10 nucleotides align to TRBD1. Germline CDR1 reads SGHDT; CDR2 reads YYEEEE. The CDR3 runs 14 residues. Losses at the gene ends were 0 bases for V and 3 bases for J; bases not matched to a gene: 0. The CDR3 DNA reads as TGTGCCAGCAGCTTGGGGACAGGGGGCTACGAGCAGTACTTC. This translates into CASSLGTGGYEQYF.

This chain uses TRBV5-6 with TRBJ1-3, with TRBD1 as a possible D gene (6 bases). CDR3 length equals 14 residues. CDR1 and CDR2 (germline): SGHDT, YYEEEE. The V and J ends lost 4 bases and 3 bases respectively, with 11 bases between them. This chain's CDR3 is CASSRTGLGNTIYF. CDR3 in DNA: TGTGCCAGCAGCAGAACAGGGCTTGGAAACACCATATATTTT.

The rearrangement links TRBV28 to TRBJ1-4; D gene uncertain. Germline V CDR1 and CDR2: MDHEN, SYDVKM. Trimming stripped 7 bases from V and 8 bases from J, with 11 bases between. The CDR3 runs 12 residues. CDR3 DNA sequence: TGTGCCAGCATGGTCGGGAGGGAAAAACTGTTTTTT. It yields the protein CASMVGREKLFF.

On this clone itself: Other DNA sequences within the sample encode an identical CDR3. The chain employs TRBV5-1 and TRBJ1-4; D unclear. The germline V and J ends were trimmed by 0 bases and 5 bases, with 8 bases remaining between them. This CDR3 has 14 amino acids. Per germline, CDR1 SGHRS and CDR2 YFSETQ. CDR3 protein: CASSLGTGNEKLFF. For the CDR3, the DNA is TGCGCCAGCAGCTTGGGGACGGGGAATGAAAAACTGTTTTTT.

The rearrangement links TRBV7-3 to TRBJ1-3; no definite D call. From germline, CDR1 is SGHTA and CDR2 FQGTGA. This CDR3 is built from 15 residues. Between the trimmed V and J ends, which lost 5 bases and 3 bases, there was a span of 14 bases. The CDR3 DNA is TGTGCCAGCAGCCCCTCGGGAATTGGTGGAAACACCATATATTTT. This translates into CASSPSGIGGNTIYF.

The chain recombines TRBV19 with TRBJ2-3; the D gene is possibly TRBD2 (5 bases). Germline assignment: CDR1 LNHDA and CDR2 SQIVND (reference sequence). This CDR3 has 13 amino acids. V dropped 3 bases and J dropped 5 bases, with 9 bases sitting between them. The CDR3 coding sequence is TGTGCCAGTAGTATTAGTGGGAGAGATACGCAGTATTTT. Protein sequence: CASSISGRDTQYF.